Each of the 17 T cell receptor beta chains below was sequenced from the same sample in a study of T cells after yellow fever vaccination. TCRdb passed the 5' RACE reads through MiXCR, listing each CDR3 protein once. Seen here are more than 300,000 distinct CDR3 sequences, about 11% observed once, and the top ten hold under 4%. Sequences were derived from CD4+ T cells sorted from PBMCs, sampled 45 days after the yellow fever booster vaccination. The receptors originated from a man between 18 and 29 years old who received the YFV17D yellow fever vaccine.

This clonotype has more than one count but fewer than ten. The gene calls are TRBV11-1 and TRBJ2-3, with 7 positions matching TRBD2. The junction had 6 bases not matched to a gene; V was cut back by 5 bases and J by 1 base. From germline, CDR1 is SGHAT and CDR2 FQDESV (reference sequence). CDR3 length: 15 amino acids. The CDR3 nucleotides are TGTGCCAGCAGCCCCACGGCGGGGGGCACAGATACGCAGTATTTT. It translates to CASSPTAGGTDTQYF.

This chain joins TRBV20-1 and TRBJ2-5; 13 bases fit TRBD2. This CDR3 contains 15 residues. Trimming took 6 bases from V and 5 from J; bases not matched to a gene: 9. Germline CDR1 and CDR2: DFQATT and SNEGSKA (reference sequence). The CDR3 DNA sequence: TGCAGTGCACCTCGACTAGCGGGGGGCGGGGAGACCCAGTACTTC. Its protein is CSAPRLAGGGETQYF.

This clonotype was picked up many times. This chain joins TRBV7-9 and TRBJ1-2; no firm D call. V lost 1 base, J lost 0 bases, and 3 bases lay in between. Germline V gene sequence: CDR1 SEHNR, CDR2 FQNEAQ (reference sequence). The CDR3 runs to 13 residues. DNA of the CDR3: TGTGCCAGCAGCTTAGGGGCTAACTATGGCTACACCTTC. It encodes CASSLGANYGYTF. The full variable domain, rest sourced from reference TRBV7-9 and TRBJ1-2, is DTGVSQNPRHKITKRGQNVTFRCDPISEHNRLYWYRQTLGQGPEFLTYFQNEAQLEKSRLLSDRFSAERPKGSFSTLEIQRTEQGDSAMYLCASSLGANYGYTFGSGTRLTVV.

The V call is TRBV7-2, the J call TRBJ2-3; 10 bases align to TRBD2. Per germline, CDR1 SGHTA and CDR2 FQGNSA. The CDR3 spans 20 residues. Trimming cost V 5 bases and J 0 bases; bases outside gene matches: 17. The CDR3 DNA reads TGTGCCAGCAGCCAAGGTACCGAGTTAACTAGCGGGGAAAGCACAGATACGCAGTATTTT. It yields the protein CASSQGTELTSGESTDTQYF.

This clonotype was observed many times. The J gene is TRBJ2-3, the V gene TRBV7-2; TRBD2 matches 7 bases. CDR3 length equals 14 residues. Trimming at V came to 3 bases and at J to 3 bases, leaving 3 bases not matched to a gene. The germline V gene encodes CDR1 SGHTA and CDR2 FQGNSA. The CDR3 here is CASSLSGGTDTQYF. CDR3 DNA: TGTGCCAGCAGCTTGTCGGGGGGTACAGATACGCAGTATTTT.

Here the CDR3 DNA reads TGTGCCACCAGTGATTCCGGCCGTGGCTACACCTTC. This encodes CATSDSGRGYTF. The rearrangement links TRBV24-1 to TRBJ1-2; the D is unclear. CDR3 length: 12 amino acids. Trimming shortened V by 2 bases and J by 7 bases, and 7 bases separated the two germline ends. CDR1 is KGHDR, CDR2 SFDVKD, per germline.

This clonotype was found a few times. The J gene is TRBJ2-5, the V gene TRBV28; 7 bases map to TRBD1. The junction had 6 bases not matched to a gene; V was cut back by 7 bases and J by 1 base. Germline CDR1 MDHEN, CDR2 SYDVKM. The CDR3 loop spans 14 amino acids. CDR3 region: CASKVGGTQETQYF. The CDR3 DNA is TGTGCCAGCAAGGTAGGGGGCACCCAAGAGACCCAGTACTTC.

In its sample, this clonotype was seen a few times. The chain employs TRBV12-3 or TRBV12-4 and TRBJ2-7; possible D gene TRBD1, 6 bases. The V gene lost 6 bases and the J gene lost 6 bases, with 18 bases spanning the gap. The CDR3 sequence is 14 residues long. The CDR3 here is CASRSGTKSSEQYF. CDR3 nucleotide sequence: TGTGCCAGCAGATCCGGGACAAAATCGTCCGAGCAGTACTTC.

The sample holds a few counts of this clonotype. The rearrangement joins TRBV5-1 to TRBJ2-5; TRBD1 matches at 7 bases. Germline V gene lookup returns CDR1 SGHRS and CDR2 YFSETQ. The CDR3 consists of 15 residues. J was trimmed by 5 bases and V by 2 bases; bases with no gene match: 9. For the CDR3, the DNA is TGCGCCAGCAGCTTAGGGGGCGCGAGTTGGGAGACCCAGTACTTC. Translation gives CASSLGGASWETQYF. The whole variable domain, filled in from reference TRBV5-1 and TRBJ2-5, reads KAGVTQTPRYLIKTRGQQVTLSCSPISGHRSVSWYQQTPGQGLQFLFEYFSETQRNKGNFPGRFSGRQFSNSRSEMNVSTLELGDSALYLCASSLGGASWETQYFGPGTRLLVL.

The chain is built from TRBV4-3 and TRBJ1-1; D is perhaps TRBD1 (5 bases). Germline loops: CDR1 LGHNA, CDR2 YSLEER. With 8 bases removed from V and 1 base from J, the gap between germline ends came to 17 bases. The CDR3 runs to 15 residues. The CDR3 here is CASATLGATNTEAFF. The CDR3 DNA is TGCGCCAGCGCCACCCTCGGGGCGACGAACACTGAAGCTTTCTTT.

This sequence joins TRBV29-1 and TRBJ1-2; no definite D call. Germline V gene data show CDR1 as SQVTM and CDR2 as ANQGSEA. The length of the CDR3 is 12 residues. V was pared by 6 bases and J by 5 bases, with 13 bases between. This CDR3 reads CSVARTGYGYTF. CDR3 nucleotide sequence: TGCAGCGTGGCGAGGACGGGGTATGGCTACACCTTC.

This chain links TRBV12-3 or TRBV12-4 with TRBJ1-2; D gene unclear. The germline V and J ends were trimmed by 2 bases and 6 bases, with 10 bases remaining between them. This CDR3 contains 13 residues. The CDR3, as DNA: TGTGCCAGCAGTTTAACTGGGAGTGATGGCTACACCTTC. Protein product: CASSLTGSDGYTF.

The table lists this clonotype with many counts. The CDR3 nucleotides are TGTGCCAGCATGGGGTGGACGGGGGGGAATGAGCAGTTCTTC. Its protein is CASMGWTGGNEQFF. J is TRBJ2-1 and V is TRBV2; 8 nucleotides match TRBD2. The V segment lost 7 bases and the J segment 7 bases; nucleotides outside the gene matches: 9. Germline V lookup: CDR1 SNHLY, CDR2 FYNNEI. There are 14 residues in the CDR3.

This clonotype was counted many times. The J gene is TRBJ2-2, the V gene TRBV29-1; possibly TRBD2 for D (5 bases). The V end lost 0 bases, the J end lost 1 base, and 6 bases lay between the germline ends. Per germline, CDR1 SQVTM and CDR2 ANQGSEA. The CDR3 length is 14 residues. As DNA, the CDR3 is TGCAGCGTTGAAGATGGAGGGAACACCGGGGAGCTGTTTTTT. Translated: CSVEDGGNTGELFF.

This chain links TRBV12-3 or TRBV12-4 with TRBJ2-7; 12 bases align to TRBD2. The CDR3 is 15 amino acids. Trimming took 1 base from V and 2 from J; bases not matched to a gene: 0. The CDR3 DNA is TGTGCCAGCAGTTTAGGGACTAGCGGGGCCTACGAGCAGTACTTC. It specifies CASSLGTSGAYEQYF.

In its sample, this clonotype was seen many times. The chain combines TRBV28 with TRBJ1-4; 7 bases line up with TRBD1. Germline V gives CDR1 MDHEN, CDR2 SYDVKM. The CDR3 spans 15 residues. J was trimmed by 7 bases and V by 6 bases; bases with no gene match: 11. For the CDR3, the DNA is TGTGCCAGCAGGGAAGATCCATACAGGGGTGAAAAACTGTTTTTT. Protein product: CASREDPYRGEKLFF. Together with reference TRBV28 and TRBJ1-4, the CDR3 gives the full variable domain: DVKVTQSSRYLVKRTGEKVFLECVQDMDHENMFWYRQDPGLGLRLIYFSYDVKMKEKGDIPEGYSVSREKKERFSLILESASTNQTSMYLCASREDPYRGEKLFFGSGTQLSVL.

V and J are TRBV5-6 and TRBJ1-2; D gene ambiguous. The CDR3 consists of 13 residues. V lost 7 bases, J lost 1 base, and 11 bases lay in between. From germline, CDR1 is SGHDT and CDR2 YYEEEE. CDR3 DNA sequence: TGTGCCAGCCGGGGAATCATTAACTATGGCTACACCTTC. It encodes CASRGIINYGYTF.